The 31 T cell receptor beta chains reported below all come from one sample, sequenced in a study of T cell changes during pregnancy in multiple sclerosis. The assay was immunoSEQ multiplex PCR, and TCRdb's table has in-frame clones only and misses some. The table lists some 90,000 clones, about 92% of them singletons. This specimen was peripheral blood, taken in the first trimester of pregnancy. These receptors came from a female donor with multiple sclerosis, enrolled in a pregnancy study.

CDR3 amino acids: CASSDLDEQFF. CDR3 DNA: TGCGCCAGCAGCGATCTAGATGAGCAGTTCTTC. The chain joins TRBV5-1 to TRBJ2-1; D is undetermined. Trimming removed 4 bases at V and 8 bases at J, with 7 bases between. The CDR3 consists of 11 residues. From germline, CDR1 is SGHRS and CDR2 YFSETQ.

The genes are TRBV19 and TRBJ2-1, with TRBD2 identical over 9 bases. Germline assignment: CDR1 LNHDA and CDR2 SQIVND (reference sequence). This CDR3 region has 14 residues. With 2 bases clipped from V and 5 bases from J, the junction kept 1 base outside the gene matches. CDR3 nucleotide sequence: TGTGCCAGTAGTATACTAGCGGGAAACAATGAGCAGTTCTTC. Amino acids: CASSILAGNNEQFF.

The V gene is TRBV25-1, the J gene TRBJ2-6, with D hard to call. The ends were cut back, 3 bases at V and 0 bases at J, with 6 bases in the middle. The CDR3 has 15 amino acids. Germline lookup yields CDR1 MGHDK and CDR2 SYGVNS. The CDR3 region is CASSETGSGANVLTF. The CDR3 DNA is TGTGCCAGCAGTGAGACTGGCTCTGGGGCCAACGTCCTGACTTTC.

The J gene is TRBJ2-3, the V gene TRBV29-1; TRBD2 is a possible D gene (5 bases). The V end was cut by 4 bases, the J end by 4 bases, with 9 bases between. The CDR3 is 12 residues long. From germline, CDR1 is SQVTM and CDR2 ANQGSEA. As DNA, the CDR3 is TGCAGCGTTGCCCAGAGGGCAGATACGCAGTATTTT. Amino acid sequence: CSVAQRADTQYF.

The V call is TRBV5-3, the J call TRBJ2-7; TRBD2 matches at 10 bases. TRBV5-3 is placed among ORFs of uncertain function. V gave up 0 bases and J gave up 4 bases; unmatched junction bases: 7. The length of the CDR3 is 16 residues. The CDR3 protein is CARSLGLAGDLYEQYF. The DNA of the CDR3 is TGTGCCAGAAGCTTGGGGCTAGCGGGAGATCTATACGAGCAGTACTTC.

V usage is TRBV2 and J usage is TRBJ2-1, with 10 bases matching TRBD1. CDR1 SNHLY and CDR2 FYNNEI come from the germline V gene. CDR3 length: 15 residues. V shed 6 bases, J shed 6 bases, and the junction held 8 bases outside the gene matches. In DNA, the CDR3 is TGTGCCAGCAGCGCGGGACAGGGGAGCTTCAATGAGCAGTTCTTC. Amino acid sequence: CASSAGQGSFNEQFF.

This clone has just one count. J is TRBJ2-3 and V is TRBV9; tentatively, D is TRBD2 (7 bases). In germline, CDR1 is SGDLS, CDR2 YYNGEE. Trimming took off 0 bases at V and 5 bases at J, with 16 bases between the two ends. The CDR3 has 16 amino acids. This CDR3 is CASSVVGGATGDTQYF. CDR3 coding DNA: TGTGCCAGCAGCGTAGTGGGGGGGGCGACCGGAGATACGCAGTATTTT.

The chain carries TRBV7-3 and TRBJ2-1; possible D gene TRBD2, 6 bases. This CDR3 is built from 15 residues. The germline V gene encodes CDR1 SGHTA and CDR2 FQGTGA. V shed 2 bases and J shed 0 bases, with 8 bases lying between them. In nucleotides, the CDR3 is TGTGCCAGCAGCTTAGCGGGGAGCTCCTACAATGAGCAGTTCTTC. Translating gives CASSLAGSSYNEQFF.

The chain recombines TRBV5-1 with TRBJ2-6, with 9 bases identical to TRBD1. Germline V gene lookup returns CDR1 SGHRS and CDR2 YFSETQ. V lost 4 bases, J lost 0 bases, and 5 bases stayed unmatched. CDR3 length equals 17 residues. DNA for the CDR3: TGCGCCAGCAGCCTAGGACAGGGGAGCTCTGGGGCCAACGTCCTGACTTTC. It yields the protein CASSLGQGSSGANVLTF.

V is TRBV5-6 and J is TRBJ1-4; 9 bases line up with TRBD1. The CDR3 has 18 residues. Trimming cost V 4 bases and J 0 bases; bases outside gene matches: 10. Germline V CDR1 and CDR2: SGHDT, YYEEEE. CDR3 coding DNA: TGTGCCAGCAGCGGAGGACAGGGGTCTGTTGCAACTAATGAAAAACTGTTTTTT. Protein product: CASSGGQGSVATNEKLFF.

This chain connects TRBV7-9 to TRBJ2-2, with 9 positions matching TRBD1. The CDR3 runs 14 residues. CDR1 is SEHNR and CDR2 is FQNEAQ in the germline V gene (reference sequence). Trimming at V came to 5 bases and at J to 7 bases, leaving 5 bases not matched to a gene. DNA of the CDR3: TGTGCCAGCAGCCGCACAGGGGGCGGCGGGGAGCTGTTTTTT. It specifies CASSRTGGGGELFF.

In DNA, the CDR3 is TGTGCCAGCAGCCAAAGCCGAGCCTACGAGCAGTACTTC. Translation gives CASSQSRAYEQYF. The gene calls are TRBV11-2 and TRBJ2-7; D remains unclear. This CDR3 region has 13 residues. Deletions cut 5 bases from V and 2 bases from J, with 10 bases between. Germline lookup yields CDR1 SGHAT and CDR2 FQNNGV.

The chain combines TRBV9 with TRBJ2-3; 7 nucleotides align to TRBD2. Germline CDR1 SGDLS, CDR2 YYNGEE. The trim removed 0 bases at V and 5 bases at J, leaving 9 bases unmatched. This CDR3 is 16 amino acids long. In DNA form, the CDR3 reads TGTGCCAGCAGCGTAGGTGGCGGGAGCGTTGGAGATACGCAGTATTTT. Its protein product is CASSVGGGSVGDTQYF.

The chain links TRBV2 to TRBJ1-1; D call uncertain. With 6 bases removed from V and 7 bases from J, the gap between germline ends came to 9 bases. Germline CDR1 SNHLY, CDR2 FYNNEI. The CDR3 contains 11 residues. The CDR3 nucleotides are TGTGCCAGCAGGAAGCGCAGTGAAGCTTTCTTT. The encoded protein is CASRKRSEAFF.

The table lists this clone with a count of one. V is TRBV6-1 and J is TRBJ2-4, with 10 bases fitting TRBD1. With 6 bases clipped from V and 7 bases from J, the junction kept 9 bases outside the gene matches. The CDR3 covers 15 residues. Germline V lookup: CDR1 MNHNS, CDR2 SASEGT. The CDR3 DNA reads TGTGCCAGCAGGGGGGCCCCGGGACAGGGGAACATTCAGTACTTC. Amino acids: CASRGAPGQGNIQYF.

The chain employs TRBV15 and TRBJ2-3, with 9 bases matching TRBD1. The CDR3 loop spans 15 amino acids. V lost 5 bases, J lost 4 bases, and 7 bases stayed unmatched. The germline V gene encodes CDR1 LNHNV and CDR2 YYDKDF (reference sequence). The CDR3 DNA reads TGTGCCACCAGCTTGGGACAGGGAAAAGCAGATACGCAGTATTTT. Translated, it gives CATSLGQGKADTQYF.

The CDR3 sequence: CASSSDRGRSNQPQHF. CDR3 coding DNA: TGTGCCAGCTCATCCGACAGGGGGCGAAGCAATCAGCCCCAGCATTTT. J is TRBJ1-5 and V is TRBV18; 10 bases are a match to TRBD1. After removal of 5 bases from V and 1 base from J, the junction contained 5 bases not matched to a gene. The CDR3 totals 16 residues. The germline V gene encodes CDR1 KGHSH and CDR2 LQKENI.

This chain uses TRBV5-6 with TRBJ2-2; the match to TRBD2 covers 7 bases. The germline V gene has CDR1 SGHDT and CDR2 YYEEEE. J was trimmed by 4 bases and V by 0 bases; bases with no gene match: 9. The CDR3 runs to 17 residues. The CDR3 is CASSLAAGGRFTGELFF. For the CDR3, the DNA is TGTGCCAGCAGCTTGGCCGCGGGCGGGAGATTCACCGGGGAGCTGTTTTTT.

The chain carries TRBV27 and TRBJ2-1, with unresolved D. The germline CDR1 and CDR2 sequences are MNHEY and SMNVEV (reference sequence). CDR3 length: 11 residues. The V end was cut by 3 bases, the J end by 6 bases, with 3 bases between. The CDR3 DNA sequence: TGTGCCAGCAGTTTCGGCAATGAGCAGTTCTTC. As protein: CASSFGNEQFF.

The rearrangement links TRBV30 to TRBJ1-1, with D tentatively TRBD1 (5 bases). V dropped 1 base and J dropped 7 bases, with 19 bases sitting between them. This CDR3 is 15 amino acids long. Germline V gene lookup returns CDR1 GTSNPN and CDR2 SVGIG (reference sequence). The CDR3 DNA reads as TGTGCCTGGAGTGGTAGACGGGACTCACAATTTGAAGCTTTCTTT. Translation gives CAWSGRRDSQFEAFF.

About this clone itself: Within the sample, other DNA sequences also encode this same CDR3. This chain links TRBV5-1 with TRBJ2-7; possibly TRBD1 for D (5 bases). The V end lost 2 bases, the J end lost 0 bases, and 6 bases lay between the germline ends. The CDR3 runs 13 residues. Looked up from germline, CDR1 is SGHRS and CDR2 is YFSETQ. The CDR3 DNA reads as TGCGCCAGCAGCTTCAGGGACTCCTACGAGCAGTACTTC. Protein product: CASSFRDSYEQYF.

The chain joins TRBV6-1 to TRBJ2-2, with a tentative D call TRBD2 (5 bases). There are 14 residues in the CDR3. Germline CDR1 and CDR2: MNHNS and SASEGT. V dropped 2 bases and J dropped 3 bases, with 7 bases sitting between them. CDR3 protein: CASSEIGDTGELFF. Here the CDR3 DNA reads TGTGCCAGCAGTGAAATCGGGGACACCGGGGAGCTGTTTTTT.

The chain is built from TRBV13 and TRBJ2-1; no firm D call. CDR3 length: 14 residues. Trimming took off 4 bases at V and 0 bases at J, with 7 bases between the two ends. CDR1 PRHDT and CDR2 FYEKMQ come from the germline V gene (reference sequence). The CDR3 protein is CASSSRSSYNEQFF. The CDR3 DNA reads as TGTGCCAGCAGCTCACGGAGCTCCTACAATGAGCAGTTCTTC.

The table lists this clone with a few counts. The chain recombines TRBV28 with TRBJ1-1; possibly TRBD1 for D (5 bases). The CDR3 is 13 amino acids. Germline assignment: CDR1 MDHEN and CDR2 SYDVKM. V dropped 1 base and J dropped 7 bases, with 10 bases sitting between them. For the CDR3, the DNA is TGTGCCAGCAGTTTATACGGGGGTAATGAAGCTTTCTTT. Translation gives CASSLYGGNEAFF.

The V and J genes are TRBV27 and TRBJ1-3; possible D gene TRBD1, 5 bases. The V gene's germline CDR1 is MNHEY and CDR2 SMNVEV (reference sequence). Between the trimmed V and J ends, which lost 2 bases and 0 bases, there was a span of 14 bases. The CDR3 has 17 residues. Here the CDR3 DNA reads TGTGCCAGCAGTTTAAACTTTCAGGGAAGCTCTGGAAACACCATATATTTT. Amino acid sequence: CASSLNFQGSSGNTIYF.

CDR3 sequence reads: CASSPRLAGETQYF. In DNA, the CDR3 is TGTGCCAGCAGCCCGCGACTAGCGGGAGAGACCCAGTACTTC. The V gene is TRBV9, the J gene TRBJ2-5; TRBD2 aligns across 10 bases. CDR3 length: 14 amino acids. V lost 4 bases, J lost 4 bases, and 4 bases stayed unmatched. Germline-derived CDR1 and CDR2 are SGDLS and YYNGEE.

The V and J genes are TRBV19 and TRBJ2-1, with TRBD1 matching over 8 bases. Per the germline V gene, CDR1 is LNHDA and CDR2 is SQIVND (reference sequence). The CDR3 has 17 amino acids. Losses at the gene ends were 3 bases for V and 6 bases for J; bases not matched to a gene: 13. CDR3 amino acids: CASSIWDGQGRGNEQFF. The CDR3 DNA reads TGTGCCAGTAGTATTTGGGACGGACAGGGAAGAGGCAATGAGCAGTTCTTC.

The DNA of the CDR3 is TGTGCCAGCAGCTTTGACAGGAACGAGCAGTACTTC. Translating it yields CASSFDRNEQYF. The chain recombines TRBV5-4 with TRBJ2-7; tentative D call: TRBD1 (6 bases). CDR1 and CDR2 (germline): SGHNT, YYREEE (reference sequence). The ends were cut back, 2 bases at V and 5 bases at J, with 8 bases in the middle. CDR3 length equals 12 residues.

The chain employs TRBV7-9 and TRBJ2-7, with TRBD1 identical over 7 bases. With 2 bases clipped from V and 2 bases from J, the junction kept 15 bases outside the gene matches. Per germline, CDR1 SEHNR and CDR2 FQNEAQ (reference sequence). This CDR3 spans 18 amino acids. CDR3: CASSLQHGTARATYEQYF. CDR3 nucleotide sequence: TGTGCCAGCAGCTTACAGCACGGGACAGCGAGAGCTACCTACGAGCAGTACTTC.

Only a few counts were recorded for this clone. The CDR3 spells CASSQLSTGTTEAFF. The CDR3 DNA reads TGTGCCAGTAGCCAACTCTCGACAGGGACCACTGAAGCTTTCTTT. The chain uses TRBV19 and TRBJ1-1; 7 bases match TRBD1. Germline loops: CDR1 LNHDA, CDR2 SQIVND (reference sequence). Trimming cost V 6 bases and J 4 bases; bases outside gene matches: 11. The CDR3 has 15 amino acids.

V gene TRBV21-1 combines with J gene TRBJ2-5; no check of the table's D call, TRBD2, against the DNA was made. TRBV21-1 represents a pseudogene. CDR3 length equals 14 residues. The CDR3 spells CASSRRDFFGTQYF. In DNA, the CDR3 is TGTGCCAGCAGCCGCCGGGACTTCTTCGGGACCCAGTACTTC.